The present TCR beta chain was sequenced within a study of T cell responses to AZD1222 COVID-19 vaccine. Assay: immunoSEQ multiplex PCR; the TCRdb copy retains only in-frame clones and omits some. Found here are some 120,000 clones, approximately 87% of them singletons; the top ten hold 10%. On this clone: Its matching antigen is unknown.

Findings and caveats of the study: Mostly white British, mostly female donors; authors suggested clonal diversity may be underestimated. A reported finding is that nearly half of spike-specific TCRs target unmutated variant regions.

V was pared by 0 bases and J by 1 base, with 12 bases between. Germline-derived CDR1 and CDR2 are KGHSY and FQNENV. This CDR3 is built from 16 residues. The clonotype was recovered from an adult in good health. The specimen was peripheral blood, collected on day 0 of AZD1222 vaccination. V is TRBV16 and J is TRBJ1-1; D is uncertain. This CDR3 reads CASSQSFRSANTEAFF. The CDR3 region has the DNA TGTGCCAGCAGCCAATCATTTCGGTCGGCGAACACTGAAGCTTTCTTT.